The 30 T cell receptor beta chains presented below share a single source sample, sequenced in a study of T cells in tuberculosis. Time point indicated: new active TB diagnosis, blood taken before or within 7 days of starting treatment. Method: immunoSEQ multiplex PCR; TCRdb's copy keeps in-frame clones and lacks some. This table has around 30,000 clones, 90% to 95% appearing once. The sample was PBMCs, taken at tuberculosis diagnosis. The source is an adult with tuberculosis.

The chain combines TRBV4-1 with TRBJ2-3; D call uncertain. The CDR3 has 17 amino acids. Trimming pared 3 bases from V and 0 bases from J, leaving 16 bases between. The germline gives CDR1 MGHRA, CDR2 YSYEKL. In nucleotides, the CDR3 is TGCGCCAGCAGCCACCGATCGTTCTACGCTAGCACAGATACGCAGTATTTT. Amino acids: CASSHRSFYASTDTQYF.

The chain joins TRBV6-5 to TRBJ1-1, with D unresolved. CDR1 is MNHEY and CDR2 is SVGAGI in the germline V gene. The CDR3 runs 14 residues. V gave up 2 bases and J gave up 3 bases, with 10 bases separating them. The CDR3 bases are TGTGCCAGCAGTTACATGTGGCAAGACACTGAAGCTTTCTTT. This codes for CASSYMWQDTEAFF.

This clone was seen only once. The chain carries TRBV14 and TRBJ2-7; D is perhaps TRBD1 (6 bases). CDR3 length equals 14 residues. The germline CDR1 and CDR2 sequences are SGHDN and FVKESK. V was shortened by 6 bases and J by 1 base, with 13 bases between the two germline ends. The CDR3 protein is CASRRTAFSYEQYF. In DNA form, the CDR3 reads TGTGCCAGCAGACGGACAGCCTTTTCCTACGAGCAGTACTTC.

V is TRBV5-1 and J is TRBJ1-2; TRBD1 aligns across 8 bases. The CDR3 spans 14 residues. V gave up 2 bases and J gave up 8 bases; unmatched junction bases: 8. Germline assignment: CDR1 SGHRS and CDR2 YFSETQ. The CDR3: CASSLGPGQGGYTF. The CDR3 nucleotides are TGCGCCAGCAGCTTAGGACCTGGACAGGGAGGCTACACCTTC.

As to this clone: A junction end diverges from the germline sequence, so it may reflect a read error. The rearrangement links TRBV4-1 to TRBJ2-5; D possibly corresponds to TRBD2 (5 bases). This CDR3 is 15 amino acids long. The germline V gene has CDR1 MGHRA and CDR2 YSYEKL. CDR3 in amino acids: CASSQEQASQKTQYF. The CDR3 nucleotides are TGCGCCAGCAGCCAAGAGCAGGCTAGCCAAAAGACCCAGTACTTC.

The V and J genes are TRBV2 and TRBJ2-7; D perhaps matches TRBD1 (5 bases). V lost 7 bases and J lost 5, with 12 bases in between. CDR1 is SNHLY, CDR2 FYNNEI, per germline. This CDR3 contains 12 residues. The CDR3 spells CASTPARDEQYF. The DNA for the CDR3 is TGTGCCAGCACCCCCGCCAGGGACGAGCAGTACTTC.

The V call is TRBV6-6, the J call TRBJ1-3; possible D gene TRBD1, 6 bases. Germline CDR1 reads MNHNY; CDR2 reads SVGAGI (reference sequence). The CDR3 consists of 16 residues. Deletions cut 6 bases from V and 4 bases from J, with 19 bases between. CDR3 bases: TGTGCCAGCAGCCGGCGGGGGCTGAATTTGGGAAACACCATATATTTT. It translates to CASSRRGLNLGNTIYF.

The chain employs TRBV6-5 and TRBJ2-7, with TRBD2 matching over 11 bases. Germline V gives CDR1 MNHEY, CDR2 SVGAGI. Trimming removed 4 bases from V and 3 bases from J; junction bases left unmatched: 5. This CDR3 contains 15 residues. The DNA for the CDR3 is TGTGCCAGCAGTTCGCTAGCGGGAGGAAACTACGAGCAGTACTTC. The encoded protein is CASSSLAGGNYEQYF.

The rearrangement joins TRBV5-1 to TRBJ1-2; D uncertain. The germline V gene has CDR1 SGHRS and CDR2 YFSETQ. V was pared by 0 bases and J by 8 bases, with 14 bases between. The CDR3 has 14 amino acids. CDR3: CASSLGSSKEGYTF. The CDR3 DNA is TGCGCCAGCAGCTTGGGTTCCTCCAAGGAGGGCTACACCTTC.

The chain joins TRBV7-9 to TRBJ2-7, with TRBD2 identical over 8 bases. The length of the CDR3 is 14 residues. Germline CDR1 SEHNR, CDR2 FQNEAQ (reference sequence). The V segment lost 1 base and the J segment 5 bases; nucleotides outside the gene matches: 4. The CDR3 region is CASSLGGLVDEQYF. The CDR3 DNA reads as TGTGCCAGCAGCTTAGGGGGACTAGTAGACGAGCAGTACTTC.

The CDR3 region is CASSIDLPNSPLHF. DNA of the CDR3: TGTGCCAGTAGTATAGATCTCCCGAATTCACCCCTCCACTTT. This chain links TRBV19 with TRBJ1-6; D ambiguous. The CDR3 totals 14 residues. Germline V gene data show CDR1 as LNHDA and CDR2 as SQIVND (reference sequence). Trimming took 0 bases from V and 7 from J, leaving 7 bases between them.

The chain carries TRBV29-1 and TRBJ1-1; a possible D gene is TRBD1 (6 bases). Germline CDR1 SQVTM, CDR2 ANQGSEA. Trimming took off 7 bases at V and 4 bases at J, with 13 bases between the two ends. This CDR3 contains 12 residues. CDR3 sequence (DNA): TGCAGCGCGACACAGGGAAGCACTGAAGCTTTCTTT. Amino acids: CSATQGSTEAFF.

The chain employs TRBV4-1 and TRBJ2-3, with TRBD2 identical over 11 bases. The CDR3 runs to 21 residues. CDR1 is MGHRA and CDR2 is YSYEKL in the germline V gene. V gave up 8 bases and J gave up 2 bases; unmatched junction bases: 24. The CDR3 DNA reads as TGCGCCAGCCGTGCCGGGACCTTAGCGGGAGGGCCCTCTTCTATCACAGATACGCAGTATTTT. Its protein product is CASRAGTLAGGPSSITDTQYF.

The rearrangement links TRBV4-1 to TRBJ2-3; perhaps TRBD1 as D (5 bases). The germline gives CDR1 MGHRA, CDR2 YSYEKL. V lost 1 base to trimming and J lost 7 bases, with 18 bases between them. This CDR3 has 16 residues. The CDR3 loop reads CASSQATAGIVNTQYF. The CDR3 nucleotides are TGCGCCAGCAGCCAAGCGACGGCAGGGATAGTGAATACGCAGTATTTT.

The sample holds a few counts of this clone. This chain joins TRBV2 and TRBJ1-2; perhaps TRBD1 as D (6 bases). CDR3 length equals 16 residues. The V end lost 4 bases, the J end lost 0 bases, and 15 bases lay between the germline ends. Per germline, CDR1 SNHLY and CDR2 FYNNEI. The CDR3 reads CASSGTEKSSNYGYTF. The CDR3 coding sequence is TGTGCCAGCAGTGGGACAGAGAAATCGTCTAACTATGGCTACACCTTC.

CDR3 residues: CASSERDRGATYEQYF. The CDR3 DNA follows: TGTGCCAGCAGCGAAAGGGACAGGGGTGCAACCTACGAGCAGTACTTC. The J gene is TRBJ2-7, the V gene TRBV9; 10 bases fit TRBD1. This CDR3 comprises 16 residues. After removal of 3 bases from V and 2 bases from J, the junction contained 8 bases not matched to a gene. CDR1 and CDR2 (germline): SGDLS, YYNGEE. Together with reference TRBV9 and TRBJ2-7, the CDR3 gives the full variable domain: DSGVTQTPKHLITATGQRVTLRCSPRSGDLSVYWYQQSLDQGLQFLIQYYNGEERAKGNILERFSAQQFPDLHSELNLSSLELGDSALYFCASSERDRGATYEQYFGPGTRLTVT.

The chain combines TRBV30 with TRBJ2-1; tentatively, D is TRBD2 (5 bases). Trimming cost V 0 bases and J 10 bases, with 16 bases left between them. This CDR3 has 14 amino acids. Germline V gene sequence: CDR1 GTSNPN, CDR2 SVGIG (reference sequence). This CDR3 reads CAWSVAGFQGEQFF. DNA for the CDR3: TGTGCCTGGAGTGTGGCGGGCTTTCAAGGGGAGCAGTTCTTC.

The CDR3 DNA reads TGTGCCAGCCGTCCCGGGGTCTGGCTCTTCGAGCAGTACTTC. This encodes CASRPGVWLFEQYF. The chain recombines TRBV2 with TRBJ2-7; a possible D gene is TRBD2 (5 bases). Germline CDR1 SNHLY, CDR2 FYNNEI. CDR3 size: 14 residues. Trimming stripped 8 bases from V and 6 bases from J, with 20 bases between.

The J gene is TRBJ2-3, the V gene TRBV9, with TRBD1 identical over 8 bases. From germline, CDR1 is SGDLS and CDR2 YYNGEE. V was clipped by 5 bases and J by 1 base; unmatched bases: 9. The CDR3 has 16 residues. CDR3 region: CASSRLGDRRTDTQYF. DNA of the CDR3: TGTGCCAGCAGTAGGTTGGGGGACAGGCGCACAGATACGCAGTATTTT. The full variable domain, with the rest looked up from reference TRBV9 and TRBJ2-3, is DSGVTQTPKHLITATGQRVTLRCSPRSGDLSVYWYQQSLDQGLQFLIQYYNGEERAKGNILERFSAQQFPDLHSELNLSSLELGDSALYFCASSRLGDRRTDTQYFGPGTRLTVL.

The J gene is TRBJ1-2, the V gene TRBV30; the D is unclear. The CDR3 runs 13 residues. Trimming removed 2 bases from V and 2 bases from J, with 9 bases in between. Germline CDR1 GTSNPN, CDR2 SVGIG (reference sequence). DNA for the CDR3: TGTGCCTGGAGTCTACCTCGGAACTATGGCTACACCTTC. Translation: CAWSLPRNYGYTF. The whole variable domain, filled in from reference TRBV30 and TRBJ1-2, reads SQTIHQWPATLVQPVGSPLSLECTVEGTSNPNLYWYRQAAGRGLQLLFYSVGIGQISSEVPQNLSASRPQDRQFILSSKKLLLSDSGFYLCAWSLPRNYGYTFGSGTRLTVV.

The genes are TRBV2 and TRBJ2-7; 10 bases agree with TRBD2. Germline V CDR1 and CDR2: SNHLY, FYNNEI. The CDR3 spans 15 residues. V lost 1 base, J lost 7 bases, and 7 bases stayed unmatched. CDR3 in amino acids: CASSEGTSGLTEQYF. In nucleotides, the CDR3 is TGTGCCAGCAGTGAAGGGACTAGCGGACTTACGGAGCAGTACTTC.

The chain is built from TRBV2 and TRBJ2-2, with 10 bases matching TRBD1. The germline CDR1 and CDR2 sequences are SNHLY and FYNNEI. The CDR3 length is 15 residues. V trimming: 5 bases; J trimming: 5 bases; junction bases outside the gene matches: 5. The CDR3 DNA follows: TGTGCCAGCAGTTTCGGACAGGGGGTAACCGGGGAGCTGTTTTTT. Protein sequence: CASSFGQGVTGELFF. Using reference TRBV2 and TRBJ2-2 for the parts outside the CDR3, the full variable domain is EPEVTQTPSHQVTQMGQEVILRCVPISNHLYFYWYRQILGQKVEFLVSFYNNEISEKSEIFDDQFSVERPDGSNFTLKIRSTKLEDSAMYFCASSFGQGVTGELFFGEGSRLTVL.

This chain joins TRBV11-2 and TRBJ2-1, with 15 bases fitting TRBD2. CDR1 is SGHAT, CDR2 FQNNGV, per germline. The CDR3 has 17 residues. V gave up 5 bases and J gave up 5 bases; unmatched junction bases: 7. The CDR3 spells CASSPRTSGRADNEQFF. DNA of the CDR3: TGTGCCAGCAGCCCGAGGACTAGCGGGAGGGCCGACAATGAGCAGTTCTTC.

This clone was seen a single time. V usage is TRBV7-2 and J usage is TRBJ2-2, with a weak D call TRBD2 (5 bases). Germline-derived CDR1 and CDR2 are SGHTA and FQGNSA. Trimming took off 1 base at V and 4 bases at J, with 10 bases between the two ends. CDR3 size: 15 residues. The CDR3 reads CASSLGASTTGELFF. The CDR3 DNA reads TGTGCCAGCAGCTTAGGGGCTAGCACCACCGGGGAGCTGTTTTTT.

The CDR3 DNA reads TGTGCCAGCAGTGAACTGGACTATCCCTCCTACAATGAGCAGTTCTTC. Encoded protein: CASSELDYPSYNEQFF. This rearrangement joins TRBV25-1 to TRBJ2-1; possibly TRBD2 for D (6 bases). Per the germline V gene, CDR1 is MGHDK and CDR2 is SYGVNS. The CDR3 spans 16 residues. The V gene lost 2 bases and the J gene lost 0 bases, with 11 bases spanning the gap.

The gene calls are TRBV29-1 and TRBJ2-3; the D gene is possibly TRBD1 (5 bases). This CDR3 contains 15 residues. V lost 4 bases, J lost 2 bases, and 16 bases lay in between. The germline V gene has CDR1 SQVTM and CDR2 ANQGSEA. The CDR3 coding sequence is TGCAGCGTTGTAGGGGTAGCTCTACTCACAGATACGCAGTATTTT. Protein sequence: CSVVGVALLTDTQYF.

The chain is built from TRBV18 and TRBJ2-7, with no clear D. Germline assignment: CDR1 KGHSH and CDR2 LQKENI. The CDR3 has 12 residues. Trimming removed 6 bases from V and 5 bases from J, with 11 bases in between. The CDR3 DNA is TGTGCCAGCTCCCCCTCCCCGGACGAGCAGTACTTC. Its translation is CASSPSPDEQYF.

V gene TRBV10-3 combines with J gene TRBJ2-7; 12 nucleotides match TRBD1. The ends lost 4 bases at V and 4 bases at J; junction bases unmatched: 8. Per germline, CDR1 ENHRY and CDR2 SYGVKD. The CDR3 is made up of 16 amino acids. CDR3: CAISVGTGGEGYEQYF. The CDR3 nucleotides read TGTGCCATCAGTGTGGGGACAGGGGGCGAGGGGTACGAGCAGTACTTC.

The chain carries TRBV5-6 and TRBJ2-7; TRBD1 matches at 9 bases. Trimming removed 3 bases from V and 3 bases from J; junction bases left unmatched: 4. Germline V gene sequence: CDR1 SGHDT, CDR2 YYEEEE. This CDR3 is built from 14 residues. The CDR3 DNA reads as TGTGCCAGCAGCTGGACAGGGGTGGACTACGAGCAGTACTTC. It specifies CASSWTGVDYEQYF.

This clone was seen a single time. The V and J genes are TRBV27 and TRBJ2-7; D is perhaps TRBD1 (6 bases). CDR3 length equals 19 residues. Looked up from germline, CDR1 is MNHEY and CDR2 is SMNVEV (reference sequence). V gave up 2 bases and J gave up 0 bases, with 23 bases separating them. CDR3 loop: CASSLPFAWTVITSYEQYF. As DNA, the CDR3 is TGTGCCAGCAGTTTACCATTTGCCTGGACAGTCATCACCTCCTACGAGCAGTACTTC.